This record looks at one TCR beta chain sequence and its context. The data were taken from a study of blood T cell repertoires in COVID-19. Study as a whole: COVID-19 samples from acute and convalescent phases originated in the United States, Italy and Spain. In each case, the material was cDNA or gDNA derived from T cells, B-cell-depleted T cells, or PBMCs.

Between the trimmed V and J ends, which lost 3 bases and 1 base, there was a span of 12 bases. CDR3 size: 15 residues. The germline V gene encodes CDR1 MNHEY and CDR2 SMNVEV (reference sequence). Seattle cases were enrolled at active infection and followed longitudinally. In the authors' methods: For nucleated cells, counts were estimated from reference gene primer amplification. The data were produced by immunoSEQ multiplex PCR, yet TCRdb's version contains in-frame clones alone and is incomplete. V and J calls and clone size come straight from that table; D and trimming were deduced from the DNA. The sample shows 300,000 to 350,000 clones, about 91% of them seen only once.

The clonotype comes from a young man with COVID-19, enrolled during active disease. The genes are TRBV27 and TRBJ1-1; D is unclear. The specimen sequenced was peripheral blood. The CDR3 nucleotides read TGTGCCAGCAGTTTTAGAGGGATAGGGAACACTGAAGCTTTCTTT. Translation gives CASSFRGIGNTEAFF.